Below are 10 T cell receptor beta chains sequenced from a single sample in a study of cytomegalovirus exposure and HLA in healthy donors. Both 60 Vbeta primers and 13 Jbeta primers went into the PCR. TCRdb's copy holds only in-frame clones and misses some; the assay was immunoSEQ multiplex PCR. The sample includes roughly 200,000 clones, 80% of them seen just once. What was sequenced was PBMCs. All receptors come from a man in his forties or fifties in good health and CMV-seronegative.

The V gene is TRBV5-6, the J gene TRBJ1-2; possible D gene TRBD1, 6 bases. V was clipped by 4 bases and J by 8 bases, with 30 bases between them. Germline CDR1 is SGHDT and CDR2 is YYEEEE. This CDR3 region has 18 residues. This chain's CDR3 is CASSGGGPNLNVLGGYTF. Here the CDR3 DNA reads TGTGCCAGCAGCGGGGGGGGGCCCAACTTAAATGTTCTCGGAGGCTACACCTTC.

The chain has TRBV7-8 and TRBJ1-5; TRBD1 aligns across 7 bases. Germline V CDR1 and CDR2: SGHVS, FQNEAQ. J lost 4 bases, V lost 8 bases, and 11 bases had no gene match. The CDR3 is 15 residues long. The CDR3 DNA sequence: TGTGCCAGCGGCAAAGCAGGGGGACGGAATCAGCCCCAGCATTTT. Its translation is CASGKAGGRNQPQHF. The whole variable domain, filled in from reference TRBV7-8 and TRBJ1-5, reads GAGVSQSPRYKVAKRGQDVALRCDPISGHVSLFWYQQALGQGPEFLTYFQNEAQLDKSGLPSDRFFAERPEGSVSTLKIQRTQQEDSAVYLCASGKAGGRNQPQHFGDGTRLSIL.

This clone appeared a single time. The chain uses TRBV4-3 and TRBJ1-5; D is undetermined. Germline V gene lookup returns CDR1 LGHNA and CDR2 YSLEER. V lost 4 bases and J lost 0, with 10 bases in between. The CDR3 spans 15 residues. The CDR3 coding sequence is TGCGCCAGCAGCCTCGAGGAGAATAGCAATCAGCCCCAGCATTTT. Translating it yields CASSLEENSNQPQHF.

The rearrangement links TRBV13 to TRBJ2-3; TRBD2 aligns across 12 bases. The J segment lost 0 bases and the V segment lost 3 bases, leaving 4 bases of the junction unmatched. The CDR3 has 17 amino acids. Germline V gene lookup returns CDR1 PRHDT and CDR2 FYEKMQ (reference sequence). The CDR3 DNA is TGTGCCAGCAGCTTTCCTAGCGGGAGGGCCAGCACAGATACGCAGTATTTT. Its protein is CASSFPSGRASTDTQYF. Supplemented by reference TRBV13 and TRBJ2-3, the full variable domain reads AAGVIQSPRHLIKEKRETATLKCYPIPRHDTVYWYQQGPGQDPQFLISFYEKMQSDKGSIPDRFSAQQFSDYHSELNMSSLELGDSALYFCASSFPSGRASTDTQYFGPGTRLTVL.

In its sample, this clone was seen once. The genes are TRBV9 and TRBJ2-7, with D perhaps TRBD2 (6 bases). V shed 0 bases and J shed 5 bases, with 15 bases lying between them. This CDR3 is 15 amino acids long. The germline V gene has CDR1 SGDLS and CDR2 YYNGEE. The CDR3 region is CASSVEGLTFDEQYF. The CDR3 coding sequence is TGTGCCAGCAGCGTAGAGGGACTGACTTTCGACGAGCAGTACTTC.

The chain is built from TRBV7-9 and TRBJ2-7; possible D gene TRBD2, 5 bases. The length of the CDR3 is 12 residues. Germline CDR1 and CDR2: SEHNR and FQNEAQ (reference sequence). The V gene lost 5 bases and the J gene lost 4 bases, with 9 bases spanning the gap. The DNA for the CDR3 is TGTGCCAGCAGCATCGGGGAGTACGAGCAGTACTTC. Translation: CASSIGEYEQYF.

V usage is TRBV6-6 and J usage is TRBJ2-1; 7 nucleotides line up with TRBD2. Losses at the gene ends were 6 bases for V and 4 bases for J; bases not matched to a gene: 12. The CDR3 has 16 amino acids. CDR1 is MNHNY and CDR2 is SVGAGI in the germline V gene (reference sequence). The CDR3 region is CASSPGIAGLYNEQFF. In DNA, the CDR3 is TGTGCCAGCAGCCCGGGGATAGCGGGCTTGTACAATGAGCAGTTCTTC.

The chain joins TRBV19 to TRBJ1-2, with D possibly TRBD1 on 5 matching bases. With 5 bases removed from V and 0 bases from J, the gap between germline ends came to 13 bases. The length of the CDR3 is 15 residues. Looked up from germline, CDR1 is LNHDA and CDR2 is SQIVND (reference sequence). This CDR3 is CASSAQAVTNYGYTF. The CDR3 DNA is TGTGCCAGTAGTGCACAGGCCGTTACTAACTATGGCTACACCTTC.

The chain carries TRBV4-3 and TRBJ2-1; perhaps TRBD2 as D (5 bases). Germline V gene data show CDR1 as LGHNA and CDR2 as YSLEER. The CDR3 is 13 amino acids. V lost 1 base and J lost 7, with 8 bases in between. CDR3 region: CASSQGTGNEQFF. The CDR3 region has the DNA TGCGCCAGCAGCCAAGGGACGGGAAATGAGCAGTTCTTC.

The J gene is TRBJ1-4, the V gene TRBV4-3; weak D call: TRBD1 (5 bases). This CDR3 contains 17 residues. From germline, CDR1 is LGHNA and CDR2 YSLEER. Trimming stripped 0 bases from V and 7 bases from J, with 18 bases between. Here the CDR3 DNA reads TGCGCCAGCAGCCAAGATGGCAGGGTAACGCGCGGTGAAAAACTGTTTTTT. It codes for CASSQDGRVTRGEKLFF.